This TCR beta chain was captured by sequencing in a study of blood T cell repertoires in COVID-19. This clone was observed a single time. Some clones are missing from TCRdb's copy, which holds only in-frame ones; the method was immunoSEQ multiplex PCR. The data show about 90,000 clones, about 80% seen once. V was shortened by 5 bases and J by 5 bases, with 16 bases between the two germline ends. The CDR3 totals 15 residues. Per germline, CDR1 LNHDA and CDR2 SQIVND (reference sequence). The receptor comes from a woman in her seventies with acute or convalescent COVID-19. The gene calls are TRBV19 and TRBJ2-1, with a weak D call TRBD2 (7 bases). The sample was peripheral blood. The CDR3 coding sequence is TGTGCCAGTAGTCGAGGCGGGGGCACAAACAATGAGCAGTTCTTC. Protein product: CASSRGGGTNNEQFF.